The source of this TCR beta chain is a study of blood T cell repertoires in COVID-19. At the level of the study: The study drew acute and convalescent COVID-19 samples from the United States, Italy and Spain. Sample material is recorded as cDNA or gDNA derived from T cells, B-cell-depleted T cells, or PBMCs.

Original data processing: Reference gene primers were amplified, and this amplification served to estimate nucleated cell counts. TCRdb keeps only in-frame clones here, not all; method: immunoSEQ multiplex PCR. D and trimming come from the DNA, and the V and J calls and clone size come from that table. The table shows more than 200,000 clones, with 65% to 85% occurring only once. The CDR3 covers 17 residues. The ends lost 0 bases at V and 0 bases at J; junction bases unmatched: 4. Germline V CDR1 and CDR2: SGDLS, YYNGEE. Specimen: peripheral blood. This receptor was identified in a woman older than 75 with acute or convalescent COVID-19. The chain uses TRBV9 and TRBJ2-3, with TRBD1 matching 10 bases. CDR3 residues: CASSVEGQGFSTDTQYF. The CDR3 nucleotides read TGTGCCAGCAGCGTAGAGGGACAGGGGTTTAGCACAGATACGCAGTATTTT.